This note documents a single T cell receptor beta chain sequence. The data stem from a study of T-cell reconstitution after alpha-beta-depleted transplantation in children. Germline trimming cut 5 bases from V and 5 bases from J; bases unmatched to any gene: 4. Per germline, CDR1 SEHNR and CDR2 FQNEAQ (reference sequence). The CDR3 has 15 residues. A TCRbeta library incorporating unique molecular identifiers was prepared. In TCRdb, the PCR reads were re-called with MiXCR into one record per CDR3 protein. In the table there are 350,000 to 450,000 distinct CDR3 sequences, about a fifth of which are singletons.

The sequence was collected from a human donor who donated a stem cell graft to a child with acute myeloid leukemia. The sequenced sample was PBMCs from the stem cell graft donor, obtained from the stem cell graft. The chain combines TRBV7-9 with TRBJ2-5; 14 nucleotides align to TRBD2. CDR3 in DNA: TGTGCCAGCAGCCCGAGACTAGCGGGAGGGGAGACCCAGTACTTC. Translated, it gives CASSPRLAGGETQYF. The full variable domain, with the rest looked up from reference TRBV7-9 and TRBJ2-5, is DTGVSQNPRHKITKRGQNVTFRCDPISEHNRLYWYRQTLGQGPEFLTYFQNEAQLEKSRLLSDRFSAERPKGSFSTLEIQRTEQGDSAMYLCASSPRLAGGETQYFGPGTRLLVL.